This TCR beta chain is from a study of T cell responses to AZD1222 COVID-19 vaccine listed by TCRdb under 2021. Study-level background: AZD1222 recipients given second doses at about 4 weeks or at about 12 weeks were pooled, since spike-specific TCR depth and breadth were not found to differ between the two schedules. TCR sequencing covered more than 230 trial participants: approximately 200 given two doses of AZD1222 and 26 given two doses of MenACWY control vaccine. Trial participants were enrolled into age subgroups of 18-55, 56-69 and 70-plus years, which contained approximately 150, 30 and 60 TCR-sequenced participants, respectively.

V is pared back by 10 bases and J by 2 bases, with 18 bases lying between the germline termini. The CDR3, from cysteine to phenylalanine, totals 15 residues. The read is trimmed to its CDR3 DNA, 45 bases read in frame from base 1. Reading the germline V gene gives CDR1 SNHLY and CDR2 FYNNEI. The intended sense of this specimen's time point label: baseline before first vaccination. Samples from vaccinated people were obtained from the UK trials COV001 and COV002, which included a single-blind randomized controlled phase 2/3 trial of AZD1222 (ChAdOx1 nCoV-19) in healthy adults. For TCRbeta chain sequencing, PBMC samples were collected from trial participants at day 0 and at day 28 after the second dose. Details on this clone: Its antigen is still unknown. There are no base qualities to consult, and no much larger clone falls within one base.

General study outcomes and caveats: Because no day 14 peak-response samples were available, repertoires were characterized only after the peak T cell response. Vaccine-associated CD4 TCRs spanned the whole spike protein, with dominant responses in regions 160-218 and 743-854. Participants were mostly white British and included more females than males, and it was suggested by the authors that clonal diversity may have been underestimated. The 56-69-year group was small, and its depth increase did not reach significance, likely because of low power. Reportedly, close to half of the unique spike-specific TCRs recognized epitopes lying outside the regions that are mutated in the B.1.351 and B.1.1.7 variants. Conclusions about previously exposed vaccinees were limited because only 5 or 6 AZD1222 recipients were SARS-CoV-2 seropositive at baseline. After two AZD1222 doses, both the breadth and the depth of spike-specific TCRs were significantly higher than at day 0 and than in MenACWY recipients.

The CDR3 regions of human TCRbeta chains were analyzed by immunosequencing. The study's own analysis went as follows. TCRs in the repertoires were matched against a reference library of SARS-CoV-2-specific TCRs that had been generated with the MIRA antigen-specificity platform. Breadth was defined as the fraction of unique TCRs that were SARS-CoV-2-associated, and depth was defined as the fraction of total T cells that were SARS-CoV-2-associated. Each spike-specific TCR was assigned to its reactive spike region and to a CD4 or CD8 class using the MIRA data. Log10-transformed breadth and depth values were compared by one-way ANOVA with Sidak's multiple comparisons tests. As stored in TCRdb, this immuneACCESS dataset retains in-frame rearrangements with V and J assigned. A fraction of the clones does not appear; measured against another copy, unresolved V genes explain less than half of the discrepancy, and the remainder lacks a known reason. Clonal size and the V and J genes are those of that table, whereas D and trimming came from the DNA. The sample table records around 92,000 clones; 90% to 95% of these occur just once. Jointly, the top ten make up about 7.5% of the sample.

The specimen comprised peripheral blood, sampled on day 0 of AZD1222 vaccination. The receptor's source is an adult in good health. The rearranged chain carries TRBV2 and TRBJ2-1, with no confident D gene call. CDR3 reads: CATQIRALAYNEQFF. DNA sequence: TGTGCCACCCAGATCCGAGCCCTCGCCTACAATGAGCAGTTCTTC.